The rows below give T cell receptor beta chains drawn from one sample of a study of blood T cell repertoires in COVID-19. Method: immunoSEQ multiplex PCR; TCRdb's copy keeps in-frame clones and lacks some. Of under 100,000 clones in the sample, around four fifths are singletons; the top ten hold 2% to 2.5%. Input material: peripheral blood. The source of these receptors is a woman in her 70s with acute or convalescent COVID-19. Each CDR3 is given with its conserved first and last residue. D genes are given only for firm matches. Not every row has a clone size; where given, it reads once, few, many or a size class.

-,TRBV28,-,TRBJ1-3,TGTGCCAGCGGTCGGAGTTCAGCTGGAAACACCATATATTTT,CASGRSSAGNTIYF
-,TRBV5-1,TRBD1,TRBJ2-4,TGCGCCAGCAGGAGGACAGGGGGAGCCAAAAACATTCAGTACTTC,CASRRTGGAKNIQYF
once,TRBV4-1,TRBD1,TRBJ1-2,TGCGCCAGCAGCCAAGGGGGGACAGGGGGCTTCTATGGCTACACCTTC,CASSQGGTGGFYGYTF
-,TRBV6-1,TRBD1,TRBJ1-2,TGTGCCAGCAGTGAAAAGGGGTGGGGACAGGATAACTATGGCTACACCTTC,CASSEKGWGQDNYGYTF
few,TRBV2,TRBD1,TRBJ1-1,TGTGCCAGCATAGAAGACAGGGACACTGAAGCTTTCTTT,CASIEDRDTEAFF
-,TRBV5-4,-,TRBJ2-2,TGTGCCAGCAGCATGCCTTCGGGGGGCCAGAACACCGGGGAGCTGTTTTTT,CASSMPSGGQNTGELFF
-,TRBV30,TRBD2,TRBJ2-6,TGTGCCTGGAGTACATCTAGGGTGGGACTACGCTCTGGGGCCAACGTCCTGACTTTC,CAWSTSRVGLRSGANVLTF
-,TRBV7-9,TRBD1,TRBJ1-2,TGTGCCAGCAGCCCGACAGGGGTTGACTATGGCTACACCTTC,CASSPTGVDYGYTF
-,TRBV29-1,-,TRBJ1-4,TGCAGCGTGGTTAAAGGGGTGGTCGGTGAAAAACTGTTTTTT,CSVVKGVVGEKLFF
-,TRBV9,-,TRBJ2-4,TGTGCCAGCAGCGCGGACACAGCCAAAAACATTCAGTACTTC,CASSADTAKNIQYF
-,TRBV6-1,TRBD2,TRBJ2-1,TGTGCCAGCAGTGGCCAAAGGAGCGGGGGGCCCGACAATGAGCAGTTCTTC,CASSGQRSGGPDNEQFF
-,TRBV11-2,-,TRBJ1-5,TGTGCCAGCAGAAACCACAGGGCTCCAGTTTATAGCAATCAGCCCCAGCATTTT,CASRNHRAPVYSNQPQHF
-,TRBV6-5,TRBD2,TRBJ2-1,TGTGCCAGCAGAGGACTAGCGGGGGGCAGGGGTGAGCAGTTCTTC,CASRGLAGGRGEQFF
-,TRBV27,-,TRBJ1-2,TGTGCCAGCAGTTTAAGGCAGGGACTTATATTTAACTATGGCTACACCTTC,CASSLRQGLIFNYGYTF
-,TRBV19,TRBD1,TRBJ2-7,TGTGCCAGCAAACAGGGGGGCGAGCAGTACTTC,CASKQGGEQYF
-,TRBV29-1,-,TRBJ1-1,TGCAGCGTCCGTACAGAAGACACTGAAGCTTTCTTT,CSVRTEDTEAFF
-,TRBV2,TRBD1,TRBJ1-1,TGTGCCAGCAGCTTAGGGGGCGCAGTGAACACTGAAGCTTTCTTT,CASSLGGAVNTEAFF
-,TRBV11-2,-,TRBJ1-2,TGTGCCAGCAGCTCCGACACGATCTATGGCTACACCTTC,CASSSDTIYGYTF
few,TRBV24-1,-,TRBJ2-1,TGTGCCACCAGTGATTTGCGTTCGTTCTACAATGAGCAGTTCTTC,CATSDLRSFYNEQFF
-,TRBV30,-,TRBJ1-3,TGTGCCTGGAGATTAGTTGGGGGGATCGGAAACACCATATATTTT,CAWRLVGGIGNTIYF
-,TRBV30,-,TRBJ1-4,TGTGCCTCATCGGAAGGGGTCAATGAAAAACTGTTTTTT,CASSEGVNEKLFF
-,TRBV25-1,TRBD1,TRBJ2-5,TGTGCCAGCAGTGATGTGGGGACAGGTCAGGGGGAGACCCAGTACTTC,CASSDVGTGQGETQYF
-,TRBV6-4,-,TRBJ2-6,TGTGCCAGCAGCCTGGAGTCTGGGGCCAACGTCCTGACTTTC,CASSLESGANVLTF
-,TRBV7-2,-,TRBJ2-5,TGTGCCAGCAGCTTTTTTAGTGAGACCCAGTACTTC,CASSFFSETQYF
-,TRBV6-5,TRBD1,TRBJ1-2,TGTGCCAGCAGTCCCGGGACAGGGAGGTATGGCTACACCTTC,CASSPGTGRYGYTF
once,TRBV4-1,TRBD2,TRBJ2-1,TGCGCCAGCAGCCAGCTAGCGGGGGGTGGCTACAATGAGCAGTTCTTC,CASSQLAGGGYNEQFF
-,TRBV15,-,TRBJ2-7,TGTGCCACCAGCAGTGGGGACACCACCTACGAGCAGTACTTC,CATSSGDTTYEQYF
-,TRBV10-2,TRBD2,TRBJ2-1,TGCGCCAGCAGTGAAATAGCGGGGGGGCGGGTTGAGCAGTTCTTC,CASSEIAGGRVEQFF
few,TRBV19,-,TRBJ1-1,TGTGCCAGTAGTAATCCGGCGGACACCTTTAAAGCTTTCTTT,CASSNPADTFKAFF
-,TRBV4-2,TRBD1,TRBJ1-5,TGTGCCAGCAGCCAAACCGGGACAGGGGTAGGTCAGCCCCAGCATTTT,CASSQTGTGVGQPQHF
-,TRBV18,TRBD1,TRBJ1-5,TGTGCCAGCTCAGCCGGGACAGGAGGTAGTCAGCCCCAGCATTTT,CASSAGTGGSQPQHF
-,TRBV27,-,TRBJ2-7,TGTGCCAGCAGTTTAATCCCAGGGGAGGGACTCGAGCAGTACTTC,CASSLIPGEGLEQYF
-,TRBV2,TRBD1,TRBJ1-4,TGTGCCAGCAGCCTCAAGGGTGCAGGGGGAAGTGAAAAACTGTTTTTT,CASSLKGAGGSEKLFF
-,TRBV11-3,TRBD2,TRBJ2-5,TGTGCCAGCAGCTTCGGGAGCAGCGGGGGGTACGAGACCCAGTACTTC,CASSFGSSGGYETQYF
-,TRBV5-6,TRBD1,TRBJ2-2,TGTGCCAGCAGGCCCCGCGGGACAGGGGCCACCGGGGAGCTGTTTTTT,CASRPRGTGATGELFF
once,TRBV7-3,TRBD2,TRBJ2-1,TGTGCCAGCAGCCTCACTAGCGGGGGGGCAAATGACAATGAGCAGTTCTTC,CASSLTSGGANDNEQFF
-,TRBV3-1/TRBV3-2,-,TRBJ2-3,TGTGCCAGCAGCCCGGCTAGCGCCGCAGATACGCAGTATTTT,CASSPASAADTQYF
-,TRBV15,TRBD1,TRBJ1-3,TGTGCCACCAGCATGGAGGGACAGACTGGAAACACCATATATTTT,CATSMEGQTGNTIYF
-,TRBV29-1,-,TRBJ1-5,TGCAGCGCCGGGGAGGATAGCAATCAGCCCCAGCATTTT,CSAGEDSNQPQHF
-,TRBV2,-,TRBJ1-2,TGTGCCAGCAGTGAGGGAGACTATGGCTACACCTTC,CASSEGDYGYTF
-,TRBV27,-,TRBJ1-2,TGTGCCAGCAGTTCTCACAGGGCTACAAAGAAGGGCTACACCTTC,CASSSHRATKKGYTF
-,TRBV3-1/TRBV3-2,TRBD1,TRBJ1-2,TGTGCCAGCAGCCAAGGGCCGACAGGGGGCGTCCCTAACTATGGCTACACCTTC,CASSQGPTGGVPNYGYTF
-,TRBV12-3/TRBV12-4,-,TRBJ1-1,TGTGCCAGCACTGGGGGGGGTACTGAAGCTTTCTTT,CASTGGGTEAFF
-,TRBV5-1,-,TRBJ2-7,TGCGCCAGCAGCCCGGACTCTTTAACACGGTCCTACGAGCAGTACTTC,CASSPDSLTRSYEQYF
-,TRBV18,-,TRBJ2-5,TGTGCCAGCTCACTGGCGGGGTCACAAGAGACCCAGTACTTC,CASSLAGSQETQYF
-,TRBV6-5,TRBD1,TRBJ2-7,TGTGCCAGCAGGGGTCCCGGGACAGGGAACTACGAGCAGTACTTC,CASRGPGTGNYEQYF
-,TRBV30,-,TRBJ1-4,TGTGCCTTGAGGAGGGAAGCTGGAAAACTGTTTTTT,CALRREAGKLFF
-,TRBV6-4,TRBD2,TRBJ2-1,TGTGCCAGCAGTGCCAGCGGGGGTTACAATGAGCAGTTCTTC,CASSASGGYNEQFF
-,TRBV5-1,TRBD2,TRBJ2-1,TGCGCCAGCAGCATTAGCGGGCCAACCTACAATGAGCAGTTCTTC,CASSISGPTYNEQFF
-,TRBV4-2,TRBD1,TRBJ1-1,TGTGCCAGCACCCAACCGGGGACAGTGAACACTGAAGCTTTCTTT,CASTQPGTVNTEAFF
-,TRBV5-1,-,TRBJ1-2,TGCGCCAGCAGCTTATCAGGGTCTCATGGCTACACCTTC,CASSLSGSHGYTF
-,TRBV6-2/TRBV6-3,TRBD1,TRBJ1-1,TGTGCCAGCAGTTGGCCTGGGACAGGAGTATCTGAAGCTTTCTTT,CASSWPGTGVSEAFF